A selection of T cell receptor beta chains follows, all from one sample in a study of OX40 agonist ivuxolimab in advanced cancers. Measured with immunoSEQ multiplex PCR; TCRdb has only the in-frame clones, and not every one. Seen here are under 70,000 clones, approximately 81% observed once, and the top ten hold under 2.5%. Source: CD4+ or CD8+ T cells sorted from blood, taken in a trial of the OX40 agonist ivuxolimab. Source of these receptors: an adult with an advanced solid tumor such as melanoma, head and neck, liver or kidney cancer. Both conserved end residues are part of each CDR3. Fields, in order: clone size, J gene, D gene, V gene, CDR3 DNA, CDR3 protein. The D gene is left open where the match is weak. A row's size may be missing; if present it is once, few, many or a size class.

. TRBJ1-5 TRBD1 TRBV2 TGTGCCAGCAGTCCCGACAGGGGCGGCAATCAGCCCCAGCATTTT CASSPDRGGNQPQHF
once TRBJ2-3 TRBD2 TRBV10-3 TGTGCCATCAGTGAGCCTCGCGGGGGGGTGCAAGATACGCAGTATTTT CAISEPRGGVQDTQYF
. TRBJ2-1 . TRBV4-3 TGCGCCAGCAGCCAAGATGTGCCCGGGCCCTACAATGAGCAGTTCTTC CASSQDVPGPYNEQFF
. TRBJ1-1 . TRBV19 TGTGCCAGTAGGACCAGCCTTCCGAACACTGAAGCTTTCTTT CASRTSLPNTEAFF
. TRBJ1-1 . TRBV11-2 TGTGCCAGCAGCTTAGGGACCGGGGCTTTCTTT CASSLGTGAFF
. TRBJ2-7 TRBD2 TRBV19 TGTGCCAGTAGTACGGCCGGGAGGGGCTACTACGAGCAGTACTTC CASSTAGRGYYEQYF
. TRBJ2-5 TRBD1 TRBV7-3 TGTGCCAGCAGCTTAGGACAGGGGGAGACCCAGTACTTC CASSLGQGETQYF
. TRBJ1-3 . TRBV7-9 TGTGCCAGCAGCTTAAACAGTGCTGGAAACACCATATATTTT CASSLNSAGNTIYF
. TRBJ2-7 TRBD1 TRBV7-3 TGTGCCAGCAGCTTAGGACAGGGGGAGGTACAGTACTTC CASSLGQGEVQYF
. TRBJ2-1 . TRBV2 TGTGCCAGCAATCGAGTCGCTGAGCAGTTCTTC CASNRVAEQFF
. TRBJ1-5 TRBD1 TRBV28 TGTGCCAGCAGTCCTAAAACGGGACAGGGGGCTTATCAGCCCCAGCATTTT CASSPKTGQGAYQPQHF
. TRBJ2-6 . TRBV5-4 TGTGCCAGCAGCCTCCCGATCTCTGGGGCCAACGTCCTGACTTTC CASSLPISGANVLTF
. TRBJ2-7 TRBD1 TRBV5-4 TGTGCCAGCAGCTCCCCCCCCGGGACAGGGAGGGAAGAGCAGTACTTC CASSSPPGTGREEQYF
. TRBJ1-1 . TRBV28 TGTGCCAGCTCAGCCCCTACAGGGTTCGCTGAAGCTTTCTTT CASSAPTGFAEAFF
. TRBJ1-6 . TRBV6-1 TGTGCCAGCACTGATTATCGAGGGGATGATTCACCCCTCCACTTT CASTDYRGDDSPLHF
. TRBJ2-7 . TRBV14 TGTGCCAGCAGCCAAGACCCTACCTCCTACGAGCAGTACTTC CASSQDPTSYEQYF
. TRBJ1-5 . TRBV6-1 TGTGCCAGCAGAGCACAGGGCTATAGCAATCAGCCCCAGCATTTT CASRAQGYSNQPQHF
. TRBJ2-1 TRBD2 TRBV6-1 TGTGCCAGCAGATTTAGCGGGATCTCCTACAATGAGCAGTTCTTC CASRFSGISYNEQFF
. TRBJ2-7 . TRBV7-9 TGTGCCAGCAGCTTAGTTACGGGGGAGCAGTACTTC CASSLVTGEQYF
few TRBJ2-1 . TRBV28 TGTGCCAGCAGTGGGCCCCCTAGAGGGGAGCAGTTCTTC CASSGPPRGEQFF
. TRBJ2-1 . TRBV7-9 TGTGCCAGCAGCTACGACTGGACCAATGAGCAGTTCTTC CASSYDWTNEQFF
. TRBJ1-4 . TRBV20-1 TGCAGTGCGGGGGAGGAAAAACTGTTTTTT CSAGEEKLFF
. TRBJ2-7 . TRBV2 TGTGCCAGCAGTGACCGGGGTGGAACGTACTACGAGCAGTACTTC CASSDRGGTYYEQYF
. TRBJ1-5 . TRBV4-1 TGCGCCAGCAGCCATGGTCCCGGGGCAGGGGAGCTCCCCCAGCATTTT CASSHGPGAGELPQHF
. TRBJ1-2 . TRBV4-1 TGCGCCAGCAGCCAAGCCCCAGGAGCTAACTATGGCTACACCTTC CASSQAPGANYGYTF
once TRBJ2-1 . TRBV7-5 TGTGTCAGACGAGAGAGTCCGGGACCGATGGACAATGAGCAGTTCTTC CVRRESPGPMDNEQFF
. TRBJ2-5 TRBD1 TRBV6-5 TGTGCCAGCGGGGGGGACAGGGTGCAAGAGACCCAGTACTTC CASGGDRVQETQYF
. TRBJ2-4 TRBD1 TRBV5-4 TGTGCCAGCAGCGAACAGGGGGCGGACATTCAGTACTTC CASSEQGADIQYF
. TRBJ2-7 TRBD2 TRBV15 TGTGCCACCAGCAGAGATCCCAGCGGGGCCTACGAGCAGTACTTC CATSRDPSGAYEQYF
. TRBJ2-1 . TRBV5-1 TGCGCCAGCAGCTTGCGGGACGCCTACAATGAGCAGTTCTTC CASSLRDAYNEQFF
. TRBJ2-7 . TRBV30 TGTGCCTGGAGCCGCCAGACAGGATCCTACGAGCAGTACTTC CAWSRQTGSYEQYF
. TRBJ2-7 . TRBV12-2 TGTGCAAGTCGCTTGGGGACGGAGAAGCAGTACTTC CASRLGTEKQYF
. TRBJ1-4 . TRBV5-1 TGCGCCAGCAGCTTACCGGACGGGGTTAATGAAAAACTGTTTTTT CASSLPDGVNEKLFF
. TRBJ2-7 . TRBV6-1 TGTGCCAGCAGTGAAGTTTACTCCTACGAGCAGTACTTC CASSEVYSYEQYF
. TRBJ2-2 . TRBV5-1 TGCGCCAGCAGCTTGGCGAGGGGGGCGAACACCGGGGAGCTGTTTTTT CASSLARGANTGELFF
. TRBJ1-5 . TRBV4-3 TGCGCCAGCAGCCAAGAGGCCGTTGACTATCAGCCCCAGCATTTT CASSQEAVDYQPQHF
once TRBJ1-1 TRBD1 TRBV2 TGTGCCAGCAGTCCCGCCGGGACAGGGAGGGTCACTGAAGCTTTCTTT CASSPAGTGRVTEAFF
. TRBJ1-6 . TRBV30 TGTGCCTGGAAGCGGCGGCAGGGAGATTCACCCCTCCACTTT CAWKRRQGDSPLHF
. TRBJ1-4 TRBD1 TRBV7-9 TGTGCCAGCAGGGGACAGGCTAATGAAAAACTGTTTTTT CASRGQANEKLFF
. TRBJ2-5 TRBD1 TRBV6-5 TGTGCCAGCAGTACCCGACAGGGGGAATTGGTGACCCAGTACTTC CASSTRQGELVTQYF
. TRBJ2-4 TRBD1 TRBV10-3 TGTGCCATCAGCTCCGGGACAGGGGATGTGTTGGGAAACATTCAGTACTTC CAISSGTGDVLGNIQYF
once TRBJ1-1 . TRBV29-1 TGCAGCGTTGCGGGGGCCGCTGGGACTGAAGCTTTCTTT CSVAGAAGTEAFF
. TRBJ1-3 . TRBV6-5 TGTGCCAGCAGTCGCGGCGCTGGCTCTGGAAACACCATATATTTT CASSRGAGSGNTIYF
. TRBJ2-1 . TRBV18 TGTGCCAGCTCACCTCAGGGAGGTGGTGAGCAGTTCTTC CASSPQGGGEQFF
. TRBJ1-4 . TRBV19 TGTGCCAGTAGTATGCTTACAGGGAATAATGAAAAACTGTTTTTT CASSMLTGNNEKLFF
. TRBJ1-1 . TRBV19 TGTGCCAGTAGCTACTCCAGGGCGAACACTGAAGCTTTCTTT CASSYSRANTEAFF
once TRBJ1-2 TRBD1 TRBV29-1 TGCAGCGTAGATCGACAGGGAGGCTATGGCTACACCTTC CSVDRQGGYGYTF
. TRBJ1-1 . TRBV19 TGTGCCAGTAGTCCGGGGGGGGAGAAACGAGGAACTGAAGCTTTCTTT CASSPGGEKRGTEAFF